Given below is one T cell receptor beta chain in context. The data were produced by immunoSEQ multiplex PCR, yet TCRdb's version contains in-frame clones alone and is incomplete. The sample has tens of thousands of clones, 90% to 95% seen once. The data stem from a study of CD4 T cells in relation to SARS-CoV-2 and coronaviruses. This sequence originates from an adult with COVID-19. Sequencing input: naive CD4+ T cells from PBMCs. The subset: naive CD4+ T cells isolated by negative enrichment.

The CDR3 nucleotides read TGTGCCAGCAGTTACCGAGCGGGGAGAACCGGGGAGCTGTTTTTT. Protein: CASSYRAGRTGELFF. V usage is TRBV6-6 and J usage is TRBJ2-2; 7 nucleotides agree with TRBD2. V lost 2 bases to trimming and J lost 5 bases; unmatched junction nucleotides: 5. The CDR3 contains 15 residues. Germline lookup yields CDR1 MNHNY and CDR2 SVGAGI (reference sequence).